The clone carrying this T cell receptor (beta chain) is judged large. The TRBV12-4/TRBJ1-2 clonotypes were amplified using barcode primers with ligated adaptors. MiXCR was run by TCRdb on the multiplex PCR reads, yielding one entry per CDR3 protein. Of about 2,000 distinct CDR3 sequences in the sample, roughly 18% were seen once. Germline trimming cut 6 bases from V and 8 bases from J; bases unmatched to any gene: 11. The length of the CDR3 is 14 residues. Cells sorted as Tregs were CD4+, CD25+ and CD127-/low. This TCR was recovered from a female donor with breast cancer. Source material: Tregs sorted from blood. The J gene is TRBJ1-2, the V gene TRBV12-3 or TRBV12-4; 8 nucleotides align to TRBD1. This chain's CDR3 is CASSGGQGGKGYTF. As DNA, the CDR3 is TGTGCCAGCAGCGGCGGACAGGGAGGGAAAGGCTACACCTTC.